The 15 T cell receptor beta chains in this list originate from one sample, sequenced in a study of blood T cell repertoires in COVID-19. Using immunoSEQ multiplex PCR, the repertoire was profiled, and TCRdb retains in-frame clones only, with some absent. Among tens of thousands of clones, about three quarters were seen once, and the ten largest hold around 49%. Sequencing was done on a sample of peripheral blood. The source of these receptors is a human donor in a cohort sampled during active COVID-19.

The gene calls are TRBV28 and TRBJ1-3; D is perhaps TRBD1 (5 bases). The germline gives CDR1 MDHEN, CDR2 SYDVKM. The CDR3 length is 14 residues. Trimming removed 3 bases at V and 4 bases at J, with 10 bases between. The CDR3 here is CASSFGGVGNTIYF. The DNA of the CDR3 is TGTGCCAGCAGTTTTGGGGGGGTCGGAAACACCATATATTTT.

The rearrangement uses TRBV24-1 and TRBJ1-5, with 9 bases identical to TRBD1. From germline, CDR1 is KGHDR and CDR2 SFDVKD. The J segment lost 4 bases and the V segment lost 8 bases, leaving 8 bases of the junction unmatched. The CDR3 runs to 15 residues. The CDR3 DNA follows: TGTGCCACCAACTCGGGACAGGGTAGTAATCAGCCCCAGCATTTT. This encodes CATNSGQGSNQPQHF.

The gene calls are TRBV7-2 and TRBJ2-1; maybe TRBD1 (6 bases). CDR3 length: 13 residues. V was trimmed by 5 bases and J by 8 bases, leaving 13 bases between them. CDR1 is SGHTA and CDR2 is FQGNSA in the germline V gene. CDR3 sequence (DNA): TGTGCCAGCAGCGCACCCAGGGGACATGAGCAGTTCTTC. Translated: CASSAPRGHEQFF.

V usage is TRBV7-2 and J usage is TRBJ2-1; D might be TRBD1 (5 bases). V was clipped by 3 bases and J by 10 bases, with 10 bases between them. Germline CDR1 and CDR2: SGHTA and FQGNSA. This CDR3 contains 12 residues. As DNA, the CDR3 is TGTGCCAGCAGCTTGGGAAAGGGGGAGCAGTTCTTC. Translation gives CASSLGKGEQFF.

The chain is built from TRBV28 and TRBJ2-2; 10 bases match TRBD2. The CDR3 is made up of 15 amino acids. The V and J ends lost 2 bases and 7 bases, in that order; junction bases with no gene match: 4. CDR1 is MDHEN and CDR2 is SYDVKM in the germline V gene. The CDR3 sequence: CASSLHSSGSGELFF. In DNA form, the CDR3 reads TGTGCCAGCAGTTTACACTCTAGCGGGAGCGGGGAGCTGTTTTTT.

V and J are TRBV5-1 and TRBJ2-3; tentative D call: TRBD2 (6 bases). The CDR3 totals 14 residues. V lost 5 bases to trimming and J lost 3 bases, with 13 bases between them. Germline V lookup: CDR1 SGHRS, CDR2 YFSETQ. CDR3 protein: CASRPGRGTDTQYF. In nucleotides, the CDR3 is TGCGCCAGCAGGCCCGGGAGAGGTACAGATACGCAGTATTTT.

CDR3 residues: CASSQSRNTGELFF. The CDR3 DNA reads TGTGCCAGCAGCCAGTCTAGGAACACCGGGGAGCTGTTTTTT. The rearrangement joins TRBV7-3 to TRBJ2-2; no firm D call. CDR1 is SGHTA and CDR2 is FQGTGA in the germline V gene. The CDR3 sequence is 14 residues long. Trimming removed 5 bases from V and 1 base from J, with 8 bases in between.

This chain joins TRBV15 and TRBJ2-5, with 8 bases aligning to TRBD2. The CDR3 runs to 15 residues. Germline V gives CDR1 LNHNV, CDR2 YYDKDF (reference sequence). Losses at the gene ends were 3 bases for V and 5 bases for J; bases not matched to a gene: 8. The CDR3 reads CATSSPSGSRETQYF. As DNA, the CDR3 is TGTGCCACCAGCAGTCCCAGCGGGAGTCGGGAGACCCAGTACTTC.

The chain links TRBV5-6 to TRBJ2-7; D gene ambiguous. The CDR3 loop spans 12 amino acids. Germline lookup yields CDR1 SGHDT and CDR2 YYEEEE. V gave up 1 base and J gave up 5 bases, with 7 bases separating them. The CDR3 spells CASSLMGDEQYF. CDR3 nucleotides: TGTGCCAGCAGCTTGATGGGCGACGAGCAGTACTTC.

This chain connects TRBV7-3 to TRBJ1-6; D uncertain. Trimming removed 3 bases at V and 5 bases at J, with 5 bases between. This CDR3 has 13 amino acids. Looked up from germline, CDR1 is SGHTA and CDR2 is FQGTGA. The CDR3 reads CASSLRDNSPLHF. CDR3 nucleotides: TGTGCCAGCAGCTTGCGGGATAATTCACCCCTCCACTTT.

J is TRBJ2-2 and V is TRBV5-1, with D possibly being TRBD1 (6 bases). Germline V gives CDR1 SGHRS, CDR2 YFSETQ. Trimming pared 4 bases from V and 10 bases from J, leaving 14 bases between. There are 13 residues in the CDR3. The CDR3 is CASSTWGQEELFF. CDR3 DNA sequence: TGCGCCAGCAGCACTTGGGGGCAGGAGGAGCTGTTTTTT.

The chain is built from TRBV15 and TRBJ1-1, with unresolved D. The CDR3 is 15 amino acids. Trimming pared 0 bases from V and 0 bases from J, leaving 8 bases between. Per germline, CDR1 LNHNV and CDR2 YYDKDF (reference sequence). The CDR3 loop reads CATSREVGLNTEAFF. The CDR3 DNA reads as TGTGCCACCAGCAGAGAGGTGGGCCTGAACACTGAAGCTTTCTTT. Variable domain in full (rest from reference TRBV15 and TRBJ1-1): DAMVIQNPRYQVTQFGKPVTLSCSQTLNHNVMYWYQQKSSQAPKLLFHYYDKDFNNEADTPDNFQSRRPNTSFCFLDIRSPGLGDTAMYLCATSREVGLNTEAFFGQGTRLTVV.

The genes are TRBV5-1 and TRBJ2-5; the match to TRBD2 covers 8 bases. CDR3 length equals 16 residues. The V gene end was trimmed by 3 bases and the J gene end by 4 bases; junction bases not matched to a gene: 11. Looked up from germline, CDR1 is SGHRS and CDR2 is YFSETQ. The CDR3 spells CASSSTGLGGAETQYF. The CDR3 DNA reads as TGCGCCAGCAGCTCCACGGGACTAGGAGGCGCAGAGACCCAGTACTTC.

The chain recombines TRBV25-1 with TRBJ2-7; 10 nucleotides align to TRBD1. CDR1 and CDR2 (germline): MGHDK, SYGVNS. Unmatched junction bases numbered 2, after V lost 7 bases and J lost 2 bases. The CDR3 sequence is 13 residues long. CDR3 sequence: CASKGQGAYEQYF. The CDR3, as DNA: TGTGCCAGCAAAGGACAGGGGGCCTACGAGCAGTACTTC.

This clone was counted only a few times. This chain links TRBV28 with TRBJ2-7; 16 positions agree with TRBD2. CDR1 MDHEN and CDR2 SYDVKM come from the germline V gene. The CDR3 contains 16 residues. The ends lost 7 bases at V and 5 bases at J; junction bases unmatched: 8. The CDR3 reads CASTPGLAGGNHEQYF. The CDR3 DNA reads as TGTGCCAGCACTCCGGGACTAGCGGGAGGGAACCACGAGCAGTACTTC.